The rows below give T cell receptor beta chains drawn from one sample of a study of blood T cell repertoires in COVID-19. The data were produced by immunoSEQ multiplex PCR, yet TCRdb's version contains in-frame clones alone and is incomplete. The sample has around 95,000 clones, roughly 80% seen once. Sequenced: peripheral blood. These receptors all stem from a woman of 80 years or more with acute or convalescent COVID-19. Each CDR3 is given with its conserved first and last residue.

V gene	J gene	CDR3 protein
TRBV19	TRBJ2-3	CASSMISGVHGGDTQYF
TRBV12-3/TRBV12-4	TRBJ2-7	CASRTGGREQYF
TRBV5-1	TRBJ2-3	CASSDASGSSLDTQYF
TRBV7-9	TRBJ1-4	CASSDPTGSNEKLFF
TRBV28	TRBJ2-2	CASKPGGNTGELFF
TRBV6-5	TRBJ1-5	CASSPRQGATQPQHF
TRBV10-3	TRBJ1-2	CAISEGQGGGYTF
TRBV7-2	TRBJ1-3	CASSLVSRGGNTIYF
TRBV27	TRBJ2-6	CASSLTGQQLHPGANVLTF
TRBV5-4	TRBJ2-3	CASSHGTGGDTQYF
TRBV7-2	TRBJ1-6	CASSLQGNSNSPLHF
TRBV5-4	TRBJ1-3	CASSLAGTPGNTIYF
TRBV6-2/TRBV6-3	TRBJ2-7	CASSSGQGPYEQYF
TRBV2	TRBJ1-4	CASSGGTGATFF
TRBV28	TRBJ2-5	CASSSPGTGMKTQYF
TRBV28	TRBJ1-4	CASTGQGASEKLFF
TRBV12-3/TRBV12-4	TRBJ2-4	CASRDRGLNIQYF
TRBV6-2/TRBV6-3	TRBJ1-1	CASSYSAGLNTEAFF
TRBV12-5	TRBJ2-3	CASGLGLAGGTDTQYF
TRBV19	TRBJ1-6	CASSIDRYNSPLHF
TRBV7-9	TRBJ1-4	CASSPDNSREKLFF
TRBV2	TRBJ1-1	CASSLKSTRGEAFF
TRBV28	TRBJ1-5	CASRTQGALQPQHF
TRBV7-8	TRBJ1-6	CASRHSDSPLHF
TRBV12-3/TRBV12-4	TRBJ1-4	CASSLGEKLFF
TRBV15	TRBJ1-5	CATSRGTEHQPQHF
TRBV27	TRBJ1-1	CASSWDRNTEAFF
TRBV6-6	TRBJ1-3	CASSGQGTSSGNTIYF
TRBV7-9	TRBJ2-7	CASSPETGLEEQYF
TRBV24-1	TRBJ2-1	CATSETGGLMYEQFF
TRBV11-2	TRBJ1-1	CASSLTGANTEAFF
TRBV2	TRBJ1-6	CASSLGDSPLHF
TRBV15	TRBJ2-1	CATSLQRGGGTNNEQFF
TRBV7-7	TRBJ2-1	CASSRGTSGYNEQFF
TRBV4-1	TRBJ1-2	CASSQETGNYGYTF
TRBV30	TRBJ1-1	CAWRSKSNTEAFF
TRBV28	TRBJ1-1	CASSVTGENTEAFF
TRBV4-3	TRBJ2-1	CASSQDLAGGWISYNEQFF
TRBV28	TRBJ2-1	CASSPVGGYNEQFF
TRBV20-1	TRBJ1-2	CSASSGNYGYTF
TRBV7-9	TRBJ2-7	CASSSQGAAYEQYF
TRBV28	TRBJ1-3	CASSLFRQGATRSGNTIYF
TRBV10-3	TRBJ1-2	CAISSSGGSYGYTF
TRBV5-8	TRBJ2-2	CASTWTLAGKRGGELFF
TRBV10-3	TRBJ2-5	CATGLGGTQETQYF
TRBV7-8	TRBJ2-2	CASSLAAALSPGGELFF
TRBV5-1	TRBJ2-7	CASALSGGEQYF
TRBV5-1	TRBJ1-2	CASSARTGGGYTF
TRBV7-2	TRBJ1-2	CASSLSGVEYGYTF
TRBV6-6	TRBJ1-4	CASSYQDRVNEKLFF
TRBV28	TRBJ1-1	CASQEGTEAFF
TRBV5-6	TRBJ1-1	CASSLNRGRGEAFF
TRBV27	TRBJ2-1	CASSLLRPRYNEQFF
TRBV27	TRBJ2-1	CASVAGGNYNEQFF